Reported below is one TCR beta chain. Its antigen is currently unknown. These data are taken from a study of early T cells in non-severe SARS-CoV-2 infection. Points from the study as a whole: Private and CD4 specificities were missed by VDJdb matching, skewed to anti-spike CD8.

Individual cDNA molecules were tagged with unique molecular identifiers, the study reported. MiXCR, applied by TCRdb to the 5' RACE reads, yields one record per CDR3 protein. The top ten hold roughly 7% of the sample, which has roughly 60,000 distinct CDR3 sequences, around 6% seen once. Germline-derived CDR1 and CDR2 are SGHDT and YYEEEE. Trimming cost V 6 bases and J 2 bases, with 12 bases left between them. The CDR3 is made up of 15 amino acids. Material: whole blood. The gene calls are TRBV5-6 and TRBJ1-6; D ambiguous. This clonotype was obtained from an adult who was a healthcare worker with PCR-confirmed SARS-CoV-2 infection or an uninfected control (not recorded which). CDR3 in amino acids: CASNSQVTYNSPLHF. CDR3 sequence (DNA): TGTGCCAGCAACTCCCAGGTCACCTATAATTCACCCCTCCACTTT.